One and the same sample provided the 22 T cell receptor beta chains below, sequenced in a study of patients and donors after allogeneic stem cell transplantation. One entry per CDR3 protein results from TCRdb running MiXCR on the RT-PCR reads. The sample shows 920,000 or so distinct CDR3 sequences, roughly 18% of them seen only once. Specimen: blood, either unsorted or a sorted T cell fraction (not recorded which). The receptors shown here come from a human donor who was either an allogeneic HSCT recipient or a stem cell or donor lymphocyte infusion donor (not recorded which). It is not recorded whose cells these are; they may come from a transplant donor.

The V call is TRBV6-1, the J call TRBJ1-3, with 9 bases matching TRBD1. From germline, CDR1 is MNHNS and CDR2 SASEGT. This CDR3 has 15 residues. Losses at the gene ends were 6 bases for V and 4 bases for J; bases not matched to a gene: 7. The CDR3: CASRRTGTGGNTIYF. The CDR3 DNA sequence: TGTGCCAGCAGACGGACAGGGACAGGGGGAAACACCATATATTTT.

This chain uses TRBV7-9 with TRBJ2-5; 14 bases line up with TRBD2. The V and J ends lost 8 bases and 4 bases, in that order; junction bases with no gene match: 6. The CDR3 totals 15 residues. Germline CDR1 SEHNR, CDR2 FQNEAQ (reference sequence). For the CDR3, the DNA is TGTGCCAGCGAGACTAGCGGGGGGGGTCGAGAGACCCAGTACTTC. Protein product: CASETSGGGRETQYF.

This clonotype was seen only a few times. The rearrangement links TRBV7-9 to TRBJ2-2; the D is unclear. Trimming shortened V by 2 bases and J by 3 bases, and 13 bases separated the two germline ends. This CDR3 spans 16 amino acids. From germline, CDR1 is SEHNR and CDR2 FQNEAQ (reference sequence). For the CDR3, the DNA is TGTGCCAGCAGCTTACGACCAGGAGAAGACACCGGGGAGCTGTTTTTT. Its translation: CASSLRPGEDTGELFF.

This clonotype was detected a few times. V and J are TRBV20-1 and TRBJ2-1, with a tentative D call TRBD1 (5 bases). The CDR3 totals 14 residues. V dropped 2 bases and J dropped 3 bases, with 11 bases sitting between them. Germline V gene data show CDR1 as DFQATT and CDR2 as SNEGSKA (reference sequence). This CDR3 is CSARPTTVYNEQFF. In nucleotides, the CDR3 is TGCAGTGCTAGACCAACGACAGTCTACAATGAGCAGTTCTTC.

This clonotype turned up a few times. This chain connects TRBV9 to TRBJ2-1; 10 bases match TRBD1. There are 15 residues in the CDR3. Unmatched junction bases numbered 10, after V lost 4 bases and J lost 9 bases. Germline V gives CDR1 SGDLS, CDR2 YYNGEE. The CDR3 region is CASSPQPGQGFEQFF. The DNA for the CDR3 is TGTGCCAGCAGCCCCCAACCGGGACAGGGGTTTGAGCAGTTCTTC.

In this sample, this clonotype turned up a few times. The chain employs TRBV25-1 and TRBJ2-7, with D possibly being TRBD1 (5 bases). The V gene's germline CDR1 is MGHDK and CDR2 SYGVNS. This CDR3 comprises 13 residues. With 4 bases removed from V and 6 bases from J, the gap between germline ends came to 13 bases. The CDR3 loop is CASSVGALGEQYF. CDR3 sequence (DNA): TGTGCCAGCAGTGTAGGGGCCCTCGGCGAGCAGTACTTC.

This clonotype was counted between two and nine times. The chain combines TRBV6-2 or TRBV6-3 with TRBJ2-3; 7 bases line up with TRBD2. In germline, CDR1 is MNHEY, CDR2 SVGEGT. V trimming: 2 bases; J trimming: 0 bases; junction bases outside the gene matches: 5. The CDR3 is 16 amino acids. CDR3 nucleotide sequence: TGTGCCAGCAGTTACCCAGCGGGGCCAAGCACAGATACGCAGTATTTT. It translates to CASSYPAGPSTDTQYF.

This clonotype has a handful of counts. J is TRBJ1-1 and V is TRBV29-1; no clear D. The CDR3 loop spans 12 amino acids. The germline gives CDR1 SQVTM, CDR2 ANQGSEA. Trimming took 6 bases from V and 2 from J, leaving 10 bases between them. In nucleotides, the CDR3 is TGCAGCGTCCTTAGGGCCAACACTGAAGCTTTCTTT. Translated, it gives CSVLRANTEAFF.

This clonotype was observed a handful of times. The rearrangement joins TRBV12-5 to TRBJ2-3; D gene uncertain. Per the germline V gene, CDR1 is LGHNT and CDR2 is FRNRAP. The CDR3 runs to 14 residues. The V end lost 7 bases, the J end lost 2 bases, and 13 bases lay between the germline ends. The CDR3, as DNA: TGTGCTAGTGCCCGGTCAGGAACCACAGATACGCAGTATTTT. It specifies CASARSGTTDTQYF.

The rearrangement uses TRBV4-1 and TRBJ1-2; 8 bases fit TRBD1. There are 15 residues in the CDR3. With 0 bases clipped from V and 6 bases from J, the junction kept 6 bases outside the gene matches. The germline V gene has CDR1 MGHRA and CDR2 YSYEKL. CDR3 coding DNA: TGCGCCAGCAGCCAAGATGACGGCAGGGGGCATGGCTACACCTTC. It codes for CASSQDDGRGHGYTF.

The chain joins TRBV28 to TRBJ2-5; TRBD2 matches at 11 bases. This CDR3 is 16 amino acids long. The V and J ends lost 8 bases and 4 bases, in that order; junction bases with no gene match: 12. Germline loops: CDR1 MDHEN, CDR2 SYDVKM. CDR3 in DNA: TGTGCCAGCTTCACAGGGGTAGCGGGAGGGCCAGAGACCCAGTACTTC. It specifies CASFTGVAGGPETQYF.

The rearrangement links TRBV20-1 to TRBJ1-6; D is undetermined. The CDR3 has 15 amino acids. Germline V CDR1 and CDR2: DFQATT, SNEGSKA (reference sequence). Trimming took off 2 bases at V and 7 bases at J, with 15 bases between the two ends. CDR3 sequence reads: CSARKPGQVNSPLHF. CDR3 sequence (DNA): TGCAGTGCTAGAAAGCCCGGTCAGGTGAATTCACCCCTCCACTTT.

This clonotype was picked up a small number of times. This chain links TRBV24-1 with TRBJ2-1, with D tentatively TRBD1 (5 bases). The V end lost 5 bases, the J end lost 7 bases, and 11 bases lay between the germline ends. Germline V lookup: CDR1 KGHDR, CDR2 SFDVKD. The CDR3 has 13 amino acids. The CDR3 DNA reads TGTGCCACCAGTGCGGACAATTATAATGAGCAGTTCTTC. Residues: CATSADNYNEQFF.

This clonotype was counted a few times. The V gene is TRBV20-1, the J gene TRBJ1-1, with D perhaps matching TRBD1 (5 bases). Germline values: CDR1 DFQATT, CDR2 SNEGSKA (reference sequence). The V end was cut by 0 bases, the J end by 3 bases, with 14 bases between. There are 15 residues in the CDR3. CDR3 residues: CSARDLSRGHTEAFF. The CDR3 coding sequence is TGCAGTGCTAGAGACCTTTCGAGGGGACACACTGAAGCTTTCTTT.

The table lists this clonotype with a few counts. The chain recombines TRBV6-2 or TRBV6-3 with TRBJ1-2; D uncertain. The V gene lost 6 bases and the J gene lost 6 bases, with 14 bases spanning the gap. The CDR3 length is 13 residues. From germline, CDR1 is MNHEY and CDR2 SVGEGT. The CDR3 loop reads CASSLTRRDGYTF. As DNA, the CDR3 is TGTGCCAGCAGCTTAACCCGCCGGGATGGCTACACCTTC.

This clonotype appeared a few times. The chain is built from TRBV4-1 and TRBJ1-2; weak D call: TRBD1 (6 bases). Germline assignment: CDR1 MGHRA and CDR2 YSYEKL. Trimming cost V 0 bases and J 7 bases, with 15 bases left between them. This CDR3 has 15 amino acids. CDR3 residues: CASSQDPSRGSGYTF. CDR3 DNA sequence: TGCGCCAGCAGCCAAGATCCGTCCAGGGGTAGTGGCTACACCTTC.

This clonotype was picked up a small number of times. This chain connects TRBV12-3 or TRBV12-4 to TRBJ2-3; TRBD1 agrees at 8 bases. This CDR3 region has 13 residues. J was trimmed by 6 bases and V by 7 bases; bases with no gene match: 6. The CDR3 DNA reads TGTGCCAGCAAAGGGCAGGGGGCGGATACGCAGTATTTT. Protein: CASKGQGADTQYF.

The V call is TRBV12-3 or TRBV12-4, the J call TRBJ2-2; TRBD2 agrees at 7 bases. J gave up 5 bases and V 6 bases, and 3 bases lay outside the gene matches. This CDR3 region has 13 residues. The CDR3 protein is CASRWRGTGELFF. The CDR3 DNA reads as TGTGCCAGCAGGTGGCGGGGGACCGGGGAGCTGTTTTTT.

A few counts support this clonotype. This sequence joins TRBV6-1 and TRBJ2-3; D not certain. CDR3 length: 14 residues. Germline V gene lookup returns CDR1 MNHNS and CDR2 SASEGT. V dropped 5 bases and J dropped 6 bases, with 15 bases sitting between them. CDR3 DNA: TGTGCCAGCAGTACCCCCTGGGCCGAGGATACGCAGTATTTT. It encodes CASSTPWAEDTQYF.

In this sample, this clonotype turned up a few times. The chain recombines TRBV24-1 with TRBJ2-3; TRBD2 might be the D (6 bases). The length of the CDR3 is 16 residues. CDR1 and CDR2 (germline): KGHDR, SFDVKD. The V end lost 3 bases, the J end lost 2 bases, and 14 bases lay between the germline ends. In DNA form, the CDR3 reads TGTGCCACCAGTGATCTACCGGGACTTAACACAGATACGCAGTATTTT. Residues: CATSDLPGLNTDTQYF.

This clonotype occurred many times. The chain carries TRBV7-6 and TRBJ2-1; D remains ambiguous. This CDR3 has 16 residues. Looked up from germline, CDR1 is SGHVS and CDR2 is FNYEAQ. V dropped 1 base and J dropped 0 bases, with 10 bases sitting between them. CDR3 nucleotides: TGTGCCAGCAGCTTAGACGGCGGTAGCTCCTACAATGAGCAGTTCTTC. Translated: CASSLDGGSSYNEQFF.

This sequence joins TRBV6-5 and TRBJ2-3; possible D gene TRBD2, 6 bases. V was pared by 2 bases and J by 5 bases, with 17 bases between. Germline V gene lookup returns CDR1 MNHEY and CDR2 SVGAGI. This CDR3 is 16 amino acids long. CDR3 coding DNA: TGTGCCAGCAGTTACGATGTGAGCGGAGCGGGAGATACGCAGTATTTT. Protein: CASSYDVSGAGDTQYF.